This T cell receptor (beta chain) was captured in a study of low-dose radiotherapy and immunotherapy resistance in tumors. Time point specified: before trial treatment. Eligible patients had advanced solid tumors lacking tumor-infiltrating lymphocytes. TRAV- and TRBV-specific primers primed first-strand cDNA, covering alpha and beta chains. With a constant-region primer and a V-primer adapter, TCRs were subjected to roughly 20 PCR cycles of amplification. One entry per CDR3 protein, called by TCRdb with MiXCR from the reads. The sample lists 60,000 to 75,000 distinct CDR3 sequences; about 25% were seen once. This CDR3 has 14 residues. After removal of 7 bases from V and 4 bases from J, the junction contained 9 bases not matched to a gene. Germline assignment: CDR1 MDHEN and CDR2 SYDVKM. This clonotype has at least ten counts.

This clonotype originated in a male donor with rectosigmoid adenocarcinoma. The sample in question was PBMCs, obtained before treatment. The rearrangement uses TRBV28 and TRBJ2-7; 8 positions agree with TRBD1. CDR3 protein: CASTRGGTGYEQYF. CDR3 in DNA: TGTGCCAGCACCCGGGGTGGGACAGGATACGAGCAGTACTTC.